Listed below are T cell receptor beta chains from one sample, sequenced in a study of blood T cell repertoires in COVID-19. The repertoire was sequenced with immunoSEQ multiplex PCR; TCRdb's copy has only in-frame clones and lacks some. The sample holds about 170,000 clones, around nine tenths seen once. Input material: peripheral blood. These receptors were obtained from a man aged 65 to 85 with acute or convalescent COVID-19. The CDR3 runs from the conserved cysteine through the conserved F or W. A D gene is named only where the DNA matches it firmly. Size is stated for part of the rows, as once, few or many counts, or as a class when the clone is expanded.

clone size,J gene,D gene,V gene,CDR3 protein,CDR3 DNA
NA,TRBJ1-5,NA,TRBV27,CAIKQGYSNQPQHF,TGTGCCATCAAACAGGGTTATAGCAATCAGCCCCAGCATTTT
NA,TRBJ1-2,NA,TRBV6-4,CASSPGQLYGYTF,TGTGCCAGCAGCCCCGGACAGCTTTATGGCTACACCTTC
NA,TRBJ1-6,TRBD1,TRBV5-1,CASREQGVRSYNSPLHF,TGCGCCAGCAGGGAGCAGGGGGTAAGGTCCTATAATTCACCCCTCCACTTT
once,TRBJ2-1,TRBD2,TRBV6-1,CASSGGLAPSYNEQFF,TGTGCCAGCAGTGGGGGACTAGCACCCTCCTACAATGAGCAGTTCTTC
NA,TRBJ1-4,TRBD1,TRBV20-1,CSASTPPGQGAANEKLFF,TGCAGTGCTAGTACCCCACCGGGACAGGGGGCAGCTAATGAAAAACTGTTTTTT
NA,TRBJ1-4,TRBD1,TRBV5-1,CASRRDSNLATNEKLFF,TGCGCCAGCAGACGGGACAGCAACCTTGCAACTAATGAAAAACTGTTTTTT
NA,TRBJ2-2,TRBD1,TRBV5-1,CASSLALQGDTGELFF,TGCGCCAGCAGCTTGGCCCTACAGGGGGACACCGGGGAGCTGTTTTTT
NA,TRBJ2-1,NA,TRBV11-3,CASSSLEGEQFF,TGTGCCAGCAGCTCTCTAGAGGGTGAGCAGTTCTTC
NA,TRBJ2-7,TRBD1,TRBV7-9,CASSDRDRFYEQYF,TGTGCCAGCAGCGACCGGGACAGGTTCTACGAGCAGTACTTC
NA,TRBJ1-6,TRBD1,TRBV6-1,CASSEVGTANSPLHF,TGTGCCAGCAGTGAAGTGGGGACAGCTAATTCACCCCTCCACTTT
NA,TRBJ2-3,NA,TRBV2,CASLNSGSTDTQYF,TGTGCCAGCCTTAATAGCGGAAGCACAGATACGCAGTATTTT
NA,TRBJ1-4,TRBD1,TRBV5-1,CASSSQGVSGEKLFF,TGCGCCAGCAGCTCTCAGGGGGTCAGTGGAGAAAAACTGTTTTTT
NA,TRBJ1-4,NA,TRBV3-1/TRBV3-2,CASSRSPQGIEEKLFF,TGTGCCAGCAGCCGTTCCCCCCAGGGGATCGAAGAAAAACTGTTTTTT
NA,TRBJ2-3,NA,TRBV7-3,CASSYAGTDTQYF,TGTGCCAGCAGCTACGCGGGCACAGATACGCAGTATTTT
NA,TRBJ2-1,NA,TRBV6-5,CASSSGARFYNEQFF,TGTGCCAGCAGTTCAGGGGCGAGGTTTTACAATGAGCAGTTCTTC
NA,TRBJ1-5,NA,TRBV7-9,CASSQGAYQPQHF,TGTGCCAGCAGCCAAGGGGCCTATCAGCCCCAGCATTTT
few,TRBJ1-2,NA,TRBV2,CASSRTPYGYTF,TGTGCCAGCAGCCGGACACCCTATGGCTACACCTTC
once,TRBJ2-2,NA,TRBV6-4,CASSEGANTGELFF,TGTGCCAGCAGTGAAGGGGCTAACACCGGGGAGCTGTTTTTT
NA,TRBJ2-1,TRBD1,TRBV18,CASSMFGQGLNEQFF,TGTGCCAGCTCTATGTTTGGACAGGGGTTAAATGAGCAGTTCTTC
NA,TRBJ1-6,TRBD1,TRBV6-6,CASSATGGVDSPLHF,TGTGCCAGCAGCGCGACAGGGGGCGTTGATTCACCCCTCCACTTT
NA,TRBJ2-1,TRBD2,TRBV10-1,CATRPGLAGGEQFF,TGCGCCACCCGTCCGGGACTAGCGGGCGGTGAGCAGTTCTTC
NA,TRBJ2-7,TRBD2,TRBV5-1,CASSSYPPSGSGTPLQQYF,TGCGCCAGCAGCTCTTACCCCCCTAGCGGGAGTGGTACCCCCCTACAGCAGTACTTC
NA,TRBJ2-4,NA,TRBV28,CASSPGGGAKNIQYF,TGTGCCAGCAGCCCCGGTGGGGGGGCCAAAAACATTCAGTACTTC
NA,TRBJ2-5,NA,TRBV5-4,CATKEGGTSQETQYF,TGTGCCACAAAGGAGGGGGGGACCTCCCAAGAGACCCAGTACTTC
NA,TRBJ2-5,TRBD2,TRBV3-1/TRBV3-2,CASIQGRLAGTETQYF,TGTGCCAGCATCCAAGGTCGGCTAGCGGGGACGGAGACCCAGTACTTC
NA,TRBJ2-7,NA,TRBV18,CASSPGQTYEQYF,TGTGCCAGCTCACCTGGCCAGACCTACGAGCAGTACTTC
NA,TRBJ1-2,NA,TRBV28,CASRGGAIFDYGYTF,TGTGCCAGCAGGGGGGGGGCGATCTTTGACTATGGCTACACCTTC
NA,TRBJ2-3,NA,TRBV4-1,CASSQMTATDTQYF,TGCGCCAGCAGCCAGATGACTGCCACAGATACGCAGTATTTT
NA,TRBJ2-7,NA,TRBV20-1,CSARFLYEQYF,TGCAGTGCTAGATTTCTGTACGAGCAGTACTTC
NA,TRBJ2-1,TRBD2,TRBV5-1,CASSSILAGVNNEQFF,TGCGCCAGCAGCTCCATCTTAGCGGGAGTGAACAATGAGCAGTTCTTC
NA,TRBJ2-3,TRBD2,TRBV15,CATSSGTSGSTDTQYF,TGTGCCACCAGCAGTGGGACTAGCGGGAGCACAGATACGCAGTATTTT
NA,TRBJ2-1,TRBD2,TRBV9,CASSRSLAGPYNEQFF,TGTGCCAGCAGCAGAAGCCTAGCGGGCCCCTACAATGAGCAGTTCTTC